What follows are 25 T cell receptor beta chains derived from one specimen sequenced in a study of vaccination and CD4 T cells after COVID-19. These receptors' targets are unknown. The Oncomine TCR Beta short-read assay was applied to DNA of cultured CD4+ T cells. MiXCR, run by TCRdb on the PCR reads, gives a single entry per CDR3 protein. There are more than 6,000 distinct CDR3 sequences in the sample; roughly 48% occur only once, and around a quarter lies in the top ten. As to treatment: roughly 10-day PBMC culture with coronavirus spike peptide pools or control peptides (ViraFEST assay). CD4+ T-cell collection from the unexposed donor predated the COVID-19 pandemic (2011-2018). Sequencing input: CD4+ T cells from blood, cultured in vitro. The source of these receptors is a human donor in good health.

The V and J genes are TRBV14 and TRBJ1-5, with D unresolved. From germline, CDR1 is SGHDN and CDR2 FVKESK. The CDR3 length is 11 residues. Between the trimmed V and J ends, which lost 4 bases and 8 bases, there was a span of 6 bases. CDR3 residues: CASSPHKPQHF. CDR3 sequence (DNA): TGTGCCAGCAGCCCCCATAAGCCCCAGCATTTT.

The chain has TRBV4-1 and TRBJ1-1, with D perhaps matching TRBD1 (6 bases). Per the germline V gene, CDR1 is MGHRA and CDR2 is YSYEKL. V was pared by 3 bases and J by 11 bases, with 37 bases between. The length of the CDR3 is 20 residues. CDR3 sequence reads: CASSHDAARLTRQRGLRAFF. Written as DNA, the CDR3 is TGCGCCAGCAGCCATGATGCAGCCCGACTCACCCGGCAGAGGGGGTTGAGGGCTTTCTTT.

This clonotype showed up just a few times. The gene calls are TRBV24-1 and TRBJ2-3; TRBD2 might be the D (5 bases). There are 11 residues in the CDR3. Germline values: CDR1 KGHDR, CDR2 SFDVKD. V dropped 7 bases and J dropped 6 bases, with 7 bases sitting between them. The CDR3 spells CATSRGDTQYF. Here the CDR3 DNA reads TGTGCCACCAGCCGCGGGGATACGCAGTATTTT.

The chain joins TRBV7-6 to TRBJ1-1, with no clear D. Germline V gene lookup returns CDR1 SGHVS and CDR2 FNYEAQ. The length of the CDR3 is 13 residues. With 0 bases removed from V and 7 bases from J, the gap between germline ends came to 9 bases. The CDR3 protein is CASSLAERSEAFF. Here the CDR3 DNA reads TGTGCCAGCAGCTTAGCGGAGAGAAGTGAAGCTTTCTTT.

The chain combines TRBV15 with TRBJ2-5, with D tentatively TRBD2 (6 bases). CDR3 length equals 13 residues. Germline CDR1 and CDR2: LNHNV and YYDKDF (reference sequence). The V end lost 8 bases, the J end lost 1 base, and 11 bases lay between the germline ends. In DNA, the CDR3 is TGTGCCACCGAACCCGGGGGCCAAGAGACCCAGTACTTC. Translating gives CATEPGGQETQYF.

This rearrangement joins TRBV6-1 to TRBJ2-1; tentative D call: TRBD2 (6 bases). V was pared by 5 bases and J by 1 base, with 9 bases between. CDR3 length equals 14 residues. CDR1 is MNHNS, CDR2 SASEGT, per germline. CDR3 sequence (DNA): TGTGCCAGCAGTACGGGACTTTCCTACAATGAGCAGTTCTTC. It codes for CASSTGLSYNEQFF.

The chain is built from TRBV6-1 and TRBJ2-7; D gene unclear. V dropped 6 bases and J dropped 1 base, with 13 bases sitting between them. CDR1 is MNHNS, CDR2 SASEGT, per germline. CDR3 length equals 14 residues. CDR3 in DNA: TGTGCCAGCAGCACGGGCCAGCTTTCCTACGAGCAGTACTTC. It specifies CASSTGQLSYEQYF.

A few counts support this clonotype. The chain couples TRBV2 to TRBJ2-7; 9 bases map to TRBD1. Unmatched junction bases numbered 2, after V lost 6 bases and J lost 2 bases. CDR3 length equals 13 residues. Germline V gives CDR1 SNHLY, CDR2 FYNNEI. CDR3 residues: CASRWDRAYEQYF. CDR3 DNA: TGTGCCAGCAGGTGGGACAGGGCCTACGAGCAGTACTTC.

This clonotype was observed a few times. The chain combines TRBV6-1 with TRBJ1-6; 9 nucleotides align to TRBD1. This CDR3 contains 15 residues. V shed 8 bases, J shed 1 base, and the junction held 3 bases outside the gene matches. Germline V gene data show CDR1 as MNHNS and CDR2 as SASEGT. CDR3: CASRDRASYNSPLHF. CDR3 sequence (DNA): TGTGCCAGCCGGGACAGGGCGTCCTATAATTCACCCCTCCACTTT.

This clonotype has just a few counts. The chain has TRBV19 and TRBJ2-5; no clear D. Germline CDR1 is LNHDA and CDR2 is SQIVND (reference sequence). Trimming stripped 5 bases from V and 5 bases from J, with 18 bases between. The CDR3 is made up of 15 amino acids. CDR3 loop: CASSSGSLLWETQYF. The CDR3 nucleotides are TGTGCCAGTAGTTCGGGCTCGCTCCTTTGGGAGACCCAGTACTTC.

The V and J genes are TRBV7-8 and TRBJ2-7; D remains unclear. This CDR3 spans 13 amino acids. Trimming took off 0 bases at V and 1 base at J, with 4 bases between the two ends. CDR1 and CDR2 (germline): SGHVS, FQNEAQ. The CDR3 here is CASSLALSYEQYF. The CDR3, as DNA: TGTGCCAGCAGCTTAGCCTTGTCCTACGAGCAGTACTTC.

This clonotype was picked up a small number of times. The CDR3 protein is CASSGGRRTGEETQYF. The CDR3 DNA reads TGTGCCAGCAGTGGGGGGCGCCGGACAGGGGAAGAGACCCAGTACTTC. The chain couples TRBV6-1 to TRBJ2-5, with 9 bases that match TRBD1. This CDR3 region has 16 residues. Losses at the gene ends were 4 bases for V and 3 bases for J; bases not matched to a gene: 9. Germline lookup yields CDR1 MNHNS and CDR2 SASEGT.

This clonotype appeared a single time. The chain links TRBV19 to TRBJ1-2, with 7 bases identical to TRBD1. CDR1 and CDR2 from the germline V gene are LNHDA and SQIVND (reference sequence). V was pared by 5 bases and J by 7 bases, with 4 bases of the junction left unmatched. The CDR3 covers 12 residues. This chain's CDR3 is CASSRDRVGYTF. Here the CDR3 DNA reads TGTGCCAGTAGTCGTGACAGGGTTGGCTACACCTTC.

The rearrangement uses TRBV28 and TRBJ1-3, with TRBD1 identical over 8 bases. The CDR3 consists of 17 residues. Germline values: CDR1 MDHEN, CDR2 SYDVKM. The trim removed 2 bases at V and 4 bases at J, leaving 10 bases unmatched. CDR3 coding DNA: TGTGCCAGCAGTTTAGGAGGACAGGGTCCGGGAGGAAACACCATATATTTT. It specifies CASSLGGQGPGGNTIYF.

The V call is TRBV6-1, the J call TRBJ1-5; D unclear. V lost 5 bases to trimming and J lost 1 base, with 12 bases between them. The CDR3 is made up of 15 amino acids. From germline, CDR1 is MNHNS and CDR2 SASEGT. Written as DNA, the CDR3 is TGTGCCAGCAGTCCTCCGGGAATCAGCAATCAGCCCCAGCATTTT. As protein: CASSPPGISNQPQHF.

The V and J genes are TRBV27 and TRBJ2-5, with D possibly TRBD1 on 6 matching bases. This CDR3 region has 14 residues. Trimming took 1 base from V and 2 from J, leaving 8 bases between them. Looked up from germline, CDR1 is MNHEY and CDR2 is SMNVEV (reference sequence). The CDR3 nucleotides read TGTGCCAGCAGTTTATTTGGACAGCAAGAGACCCAGTACTTC. The encoded protein is CASSLFGQQETQYF.

This clonotype has a handful of counts. Written as DNA, the CDR3 is TGTGCCAGCAGCTCGGGGGCCCGGGTAGATACGCAGTATTTT. Its translation is CASSSGARVDTQYF. This rearrangement joins TRBV11-2 to TRBJ2-3; D tentatively fits TRBD1 or TRBD2 (6 bases each). This CDR3 has 14 amino acids. Trimming stripped 4 bases from V and 5 bases from J, with 13 bases between. The germline CDR1 and CDR2 sequences are SGHAT and FQNNGV.

This clonotype has just a few counts. The V gene is TRBV4-2, the J gene TRBJ1-2, with a tentative D call TRBD1 (6 bases). CDR3 length: 14 amino acids. The ends were cut back, 0 bases at V and 2 bases at J, with 7 bases in the middle. CDR1 and CDR2 (germline): LGHNA, YNFKEQ. The CDR3 DNA is TGTGCCAGCAGCCAAGATGACAGGAACTATGGCTACACCTTC. Protein sequence: CASSQDDRNYGYTF.

This clonotype appeared a few times. The rearrangement links TRBV6-1 to TRBJ1-2; D unclear. Germline V gives CDR1 MNHNS, CDR2 SASEGT. The CDR3 covers 13 residues. Trimming stripped 0 bases from V and 4 bases from J, with 6 bases between. This chain's CDR3 is CASSEAFSYGYTF. For the CDR3, the DNA is TGTGCCAGCAGTGAAGCTTTTTCCTATGGCTACACCTTC.

The chain joins TRBV6-5 to TRBJ1-5; D call uncertain. V was shortened by 2 bases and J by 4 bases, with 9 bases between the two germline ends. The CDR3 extends over 14 amino acids. Looked up from germline, CDR1 is MNHEY and CDR2 is SVGAGI. The CDR3 DNA is TGTGCCAGCAGTTACGGGCGGGCGAATCAGCCCCAGCATTTT. Translation gives CASSYGRANQPQHF.

This clonotype occurred a few times. The V call is TRBV7-6, the J call TRBJ1-1; D ambiguous. The CDR3 totals 12 residues. Trimming stripped 3 bases from V and 4 bases from J, with 6 bases between. Germline V CDR1 and CDR2: SGHVS, FNYEAQ. CDR3 DNA: TGTGCCAGCAGCTTCTTGGGCACTGAAGCTTTCTTT. Its protein is CASSFLGTEAFF.

This clonotype has only one observation. The chain recombines TRBV7-8 with TRBJ2-1; TRBD1 aligns across 7 bases. This CDR3 comprises 15 residues. The V gene end was trimmed by 3 bases and the J gene end by 6 bases; junction bases not matched to a gene: 8. CDR1 and CDR2 (germline): SGHVS, FQNEAQ. CDR3 sequence reads: CASSFREGAANEQFF. The CDR3 bases are TGTGCCAGCAGCTTCCGAGAGGGGGCTGCCAATGAGCAGTTCTTC.

The V call is TRBV18, the J call TRBJ1-1; no clear D gene. Trimming left V 6 bases short and J 6 bases short, with 17 bases between. The CDR3 has 14 residues. Germline CDR1 KGHSH, CDR2 LQKENI. The CDR3 spells CASSLNGGKAEAFF. CDR3 DNA sequence: TGTGCCAGCTCCCTCAATGGAGGGAAGGCTGAAGCTTTCTTT. Full variable domain (outside the CDR3, taken from reference TRBV18 and TRBJ1-1): NAGVMQNPRHLVRRRGQEARLRCSPMKGHSHVYWYRQLPEEGLKFMVYLQKENIIDESGMPKERFSAEFPKEGPSILRIQQVVRGDSAAYFCASSLNGGKAEAFFGQGTRLTVV.

The J gene is TRBJ2-7, the V gene TRBV20-1, with D unclear. In germline, CDR1 is DFQATT, CDR2 SNEGSKA (reference sequence). Trimming took 3 bases from V and 5 from J, leaving 8 bases between them. The CDR3 is made up of 11 amino acids. The CDR3 DNA reads as TGCAGTGCTAGTCTAGGACACGAGCAGTACTTC. Its translation is CSASLGHEQYF.

This clonotype was recorded once. Its ends do not fully match the called genes, so a read error is possible. This chain connects TRBV6-1 to TRBJ1-5, with D unresolved. Per germline, CDR1 MNHNS and CDR2 SASEGT. The CDR3 loop spans 15 amino acids. The CDR3 bases are TGTGCCATCAGTGAGTCGAGAGAGAGCAATCAGCCCCAGCATTTT. Translating gives CAISESRESNQPQHF.